The 19 T cell receptor beta chains in this list originate from one sample, sequenced in a study of blood T cells in healthy people across ages (dated by TCRdb to between 2015 and 2016). Library preparation used 5' RACE. Sequencing relied on an Illumina HiSeq 2500. The second PCR ran for roughly 7 to 12 cycles and used a J-beta primer mix along with a sample-barcoded 5' primer. The raw public data were reprocessed by TCRdb itself: fastp quality trimming at Q25, MiXCR clonotype calling, in-frame beta chains only. Rows with one shared CDR3 protein collapse into an entry with the most common genes and DNA. Within this sample are around 870,000 distinct CDR3 sequences, with more than 25% of them counted one time only. The ten largest make up about 18% of the sample. Sequencing was done on a sample of blood. The receptors come from a woman of 80 years or more in good health.

This chain connects TRBV2 to TRBJ1-4; 7 nucleotides match TRBD1. The germline CDR1 and CDR2 sequences are SNHLY and FYNNEI. The V and J ends lost 6 bases and 4 bases, in that order; junction bases with no gene match: 5. The CDR3 runs to 14 residues. CDR3 amino acids: CASRGTAVNEKLFF. The CDR3 DNA reads as TGTGCCAGCAGGGGGACAGCCGTTAATGAAAAACTGTTTTTT.

This clonotype was observed at least ten times. The genes are TRBV6-5 and TRBJ1-6; perhaps TRBD1 as D (5 bases). Per the germline V gene, CDR1 is MNHEY and CDR2 is SVGAGI. The CDR3 extends over 15 amino acids. Trimming removed 4 bases from V and 5 bases from J, with 12 bases in between. The DNA for the CDR3 is TGTGCCAGCAGTTGGGGCGACGGTAATAATTCACCCCTCCACTTT. Translating gives CASSWGDGNNSPLHF.

This clonotype was counted at least ten times. The chain employs TRBV5-4 and TRBJ2-5, with D uncertain. Trimming left V 4 bases short and J 0 bases short, with 10 bases between. CDR3 length: 14 residues. Germline CDR1 SGHNT, CDR2 YYREEE (reference sequence). The CDR3 region has the DNA TGTGCCAGCAGCCCACGGACCTACCAAGAGACCCAGTACTTC. Encoded protein: CASSPRTYQETQYF.

This clonotype was seen many times. The chain couples TRBV20-1 to TRBJ2-1; D might be TRBD1 (6 bases). Trimming pared 5 bases from V and 7 bases from J, leaving 21 bases between. The CDR3 runs to 15 residues. CDR1 is DFQATT, CDR2 SNEGSKA, per germline (reference sequence). The CDR3 is CSAGPAQGIRNEQFF. The CDR3 DNA sequence: TGCAGTGCTGGCCCCGCCCAGGGGATCAGGAATGAGCAGTTCTTC.

This clonotype was recorded many times. V is TRBV29-1 and J is TRBJ2-4; TRBD1 matches at 8 bases. The germline V gene encodes CDR1 SQVTM and CDR2 ANQGSEA. The CDR3 loop spans 13 amino acids. With 6 bases clipped from V and 8 bases from J, the junction kept 9 bases outside the gene matches. For the CDR3, the DNA is TGCAGCGTAGCGCGGACAGGGTTGGACATTCAGTACTTC. This encodes CSVARTGLDIQYF.

This clonotype occurred a few times. J is TRBJ2-4 and V is TRBV13; 9 bases match TRBD2. Gene TRBJ2-5 matches the end of the DNA better, so the J call may be wrong. Germline values: CDR1 PRHDT, CDR2 FYEKMQ (reference sequence). The CDR3 has 14 residues. The CDR3 DNA reads as TGTGCCAGCAGCTCGTTAAGCGGGGGGAAGACCCAGTACTTC. Protein: CASSSLSGGKTQYF.

The chain combines TRBV28 with TRBJ2-6; TRBD1 is a possible D gene (5 bases). This CDR3 has 17 amino acids. The germline V gene encodes CDR1 MDHEN and CDR2 SYDVKM. V was clipped by 5 bases and J by 1 base, with 15 bases between them. The CDR3 is CASSPLETGSGANVLTF. In DNA, the CDR3 is TGTGCCAGCAGTCCCCTCGAAACAGGTTCTGGGGCCAACGTCCTGACTTTC.

The J gene is TRBJ2-3, the V gene TRBV7-2, with TRBD2 identical over 11 bases. Germline values: CDR1 SGHTA, CDR2 FQGNSA. The CDR3 runs to 17 residues. J was trimmed by 7 bases and V by 5 bases; bases with no gene match: 14. CDR3 protein: CASSPRGSGGVGNTQYF. As DNA, the CDR3 is TGTGCCAGCAGCCCCAGGGGTAGCGGGGGGGTTGGAAATACGCAGTATTTT.

In its sample, this clonotype was seen many times. V gene TRBV20-1 combines with J gene TRBJ1-6, with D maybe TRBD1 (6 bases). The CDR3 has 13 residues. Trimming removed 4 bases at V and 9 bases at J, with 13 bases between. Looked up from germline, CDR1 is DFQATT and CDR2 is SNEGSKA (reference sequence). The CDR3 spells CSAKTRDTSPLHF. For the CDR3, the DNA is TGCAGTGCTAAGACTCGGGACACTTCACCCCTCCACTTT.

There are many counts of this clonotype. V usage is TRBV29-1 and J usage is TRBJ2-3, with TRBD1 as a possible D gene (6 bases). CDR1 is SQVTM and CDR2 is ANQGSEA in the germline V gene. Trimming removed 2 bases from V and 4 bases from J, with 13 bases in between. There are 14 residues in the CDR3. The CDR3 is CSVEPPWGPDTQYF. The CDR3 bases are TGCAGCGTTGAACCCCCTTGGGGGCCAGATACGCAGTATTTT.

In regard to this clonotype: Just one base apart from a much larger clone, this may be a read error. This chain uses TRBV5-1 with TRBJ2-1, with TRBD1 as a possible D gene (6 bases). The CDR3 has 16 residues. Germline CDR1 and CDR2: SGHRS and YFSETQ. This chain's CDR3 is CTSSSTGSSSYNEQFF. The CDR3 DNA sequence: TGCACCAGCAGCTCAACAGGGTCCAGCTCCTACAATGAGCAGTTCTTC.

The V and J genes are TRBV10-2 and TRBJ2-1, with a tentative D call TRBD1 (7 bases). The V and J ends lost 6 bases and 4 bases respectively, with 28 bases between them. The germline CDR1 and CDR2 sequences are WSHSY and SAAADI. The CDR3 extends over 19 amino acids. The CDR3 reads CASRLTGDSGGQGYNEQFF. The CDR3 DNA follows: TGCGCCAGCAGGCTCACAGGGGATAGCGGAGGGCAAGGTTACAATGAGCAGTTCTTC.

CDR3 bases: TGTGCCAGCACTCGGGGGGACAGCCAACAAGAGACCCAGTACTTC. As protein: CASTRGDSQQETQYF. The chain employs TRBV28 and TRBJ2-5, with D perhaps given as TRBD1 or TRBD2 (7 bases each). The V and J ends lost 7 bases and 2 bases respectively, with 17 bases between them. CDR1 and CDR2 (germline): MDHEN, SYDVKM. The length of the CDR3 is 15 residues.

Comments on this clonotype: At one end the junction does not follow the germline gene, possibly because of a read error. J is TRBJ2-1 and V is TRBV10-1; a weak D match, TRBD1 (7 bases). This CDR3 is 15 amino acids long. Germline CDR1 reads WNHNN; CDR2 reads SYGVQD (reference sequence). The CDR3 protein is CASSTQGGSYNGQFF. The CDR3 DNA follows: TGCGCCAGCAGCACGCAGGGGGGATCCTACAATGGGCAGTTCTTC.

This clonotype was counted at least ten times. The rearrangement links TRBV29-1 to TRBJ2-1, with D possibly being TRBD1 or TRBD2 (6 bases each). V was shortened by 2 bases and J by 10 bases, with 9 bases between the two germline ends. The CDR3 is 11 amino acids. Germline V gene lookup returns CDR1 SQVTM and CDR2 ANQGSEA. Here the CDR3 DNA reads TGCAGCGTTGAAAGGGGGGTGGAGCAGTTCTTC. Encoded protein: CSVERGVEQFF.

This chain links TRBV18 with TRBJ2-7, with 7 positions matching TRBD1. CDR1 is KGHSH, CDR2 LQKENI, per germline. This CDR3 comprises 12 residues. After removal of 8 bases from V and 4 bases from J, the junction contained 5 bases not matched to a gene. The CDR3 DNA follows: TGTGCCAGCACACGACAGGGTTACGAGCAGTACTTC. Its translation is CASTRQGYEQYF.

Worth noting for this clonotype: A much larger clone sits a single nucleotide away, making a read error possible. The rearrangement links TRBV6-6 to TRBJ2-1; the match to TRBD2 covers 9 bases. Germline trimming cut 0 bases from V and 9 bases from J; bases unmatched to any gene: 9. Germline V gene lookup returns CDR1 MNHNY and CDR2 SVGAGI (reference sequence). CDR3 length: 16 amino acids. CDR3 coding DNA: TGTGCCAGCAGTTACTCGAATGCGGGGGGGCGAAGTGAGCAGTTCTTC. Translation gives CASSYSNAGGRSEQFF.

This clonotype was seen a few times. This chain links TRBV7-8 with TRBJ2-5; D might be TRBD1 (6 bases). Germline V lookup: CDR1 SGHVS, CDR2 FQNEAQ. This CDR3 spans 14 amino acids. V shed 5 bases and J shed 3 bases, with 13 bases lying between them. DNA for the CDR3: TGTGCCAGCAGCCAGACCGGGACAAAAGAGACCCAGTACTTC. The encoded protein is CASSQTGTKETQYF. Supplemented by reference TRBV7-8 and TRBJ2-5, the full variable domain reads GAGVSQSPRYKVAKRGQDVALRCDPISGHVSLFWYQQALGQGPEFLTYFQNEAQLDKSGLPSDRFFAERPEGSVSTLKIQRTQQEDSAVYLCASSQTGTKETQYFGPGTRLLVL.

This clonotype turned up a few times. A much larger clone lies a single base off, so this may be a read error. This chain connects TRBV6-2 or TRBV6-3 to TRBJ2-1; 8 bases agree with TRBD2. Trimming took 2 bases from V and 10 from J; bases not matched to a gene: 13. The length of the CDR3 is 16 residues. CDR1 is MNHEY and CDR2 is SVGEGT in the germline V gene. CDR3 residues: CASSYGSSGPRYEQFF. Written as DNA, the CDR3 is TGTGCCAGCAGTTACGGGTCTAGCGGGCCCCGCTACGAGCAGTTCTTC.